This T cell receptor (beta chain) emerged from a study of T cells in Graves' hyperthyroidism and ophthalmopathy. Across the study: The blood sample was taken at first diagnosis, before treatment began. Points from the study as a whole: Most thyroid clonotypes expanded above 0.001 were also detected in blood.

Lactation, pregnancy, other autoimmune disease or uncontrolled infection excluded patients. Using around 10 ml of fresh peripheral blood, PBMCs were prepared. This clonotype has a count of ten or more. Its antigen remains unknown. The J segment lost 2 bases and the V segment lost 1 base, leaving 13 bases of the junction unmatched. The CDR3 length is 18 residues. Germline V gene lookup returns CDR1 SGHTA and CDR2 FQGTGA. RNA transcripts provided the source from which TCR beta CDR3 regions were amplified. RT-PCR in the first round (using the HTBI primer set) targeted the TCR CDR3. MiXCR, applied by TCRdb to the multiplex PCR reads, yields one record per CDR3 protein. The table shows roughly 280,000 distinct CDR3 sequences, with over 20% occurring only once.

This rearrangement joins TRBV7-3 to TRBJ2-5, with 7 bases fitting TRBD2. This clonotype was obtained from a man aged 25 to 45 with Graves' ophthalmopathy. Sequencing was carried out using blood. This chain's CDR3 is CASSLNPPGLVRQETQYF. CDR3 bases: TGTGCCAGCAGCTTAAATCCTCCCGGACTAGTGCGTCAAGAGACCCAGTACTTC. The whole variable domain, remainder taken from reference TRBV7-3 and TRBJ2-5, is GAGVSQTPSNKVTEKGKYVELRCDPISGHTALYWYRQSLGQGPEFLIYFQGTGAADDSGLPNDRFFAVRPEGSVSTLKIQRTERGDSAVYLCASSLNPPGLVRQETQYFGPGTRLLVL.